This TCR beta chain is from a study of blood T cell repertoires in COVID-19. Overall study context: Material from acute and convalescent COVID-19 was sourced from the United States, Italy and Spain. T cells, B-cell-depleted T cells, or PBMCs supplied cDNA or gDNA.

This clone was seen only a few times. The method was immunoSEQ multiplex PCR; TCRdb's version includes in-frame clones alone and lacks a portion of them. The repertoire holds some 61,000 clones, 70% to 90% seen once, with about 8% in the top ten. This CDR3 has 14 amino acids. V dropped 3 bases and J dropped 7; count of bases not matched to a gene: 1. Germline loops: CDR1 SGHNT, CDR2 YYREEE (reference sequence). The chain has TRBV5-4 and TRBJ2-1, with 13 bases lining up with TRBD2. Sequenced: peripheral blood. The source is a man under 40 with acute or convalescent COVID-19. CDR3 protein: CASSWGLAGNEQFF. The CDR3 DNA reads TGTGCCAGCAGCTGGGGACTAGCGGGGAATGAGCAGTTCTTC.